This T cell receptor beta chain was found in a study of glioma-infiltrating T cells after dendritic cell vaccination. Study findings and constraints: Higher TCR clonality did not directly relate to longer survival. Longer survival after dendritic cell vaccination followed higher pretreatment TIL content.

None of the glioblastoma patients had an isocitrate dehydrogenase mutation. TCRdb's copy holds only in-frame clones and misses some; the assay was immunoSEQ multiplex PCR. The repertoire consists of about 82,000 clones, with about 90% occurring once and the leading ten covering under 4%. The CDR3 contains 15 residues. Trimming cost V 0 bases and J 7 bases; bases outside gene matches: 4. Germline V gives CDR1 SGDLS, CDR2 YYNGEE. On this clone: Its antigen is as yet unknown.

The chain employs TRBV9 and TRBJ2-1, with 10 bases matching TRBD2. Sequences were derived from blood, sampled before dendritic cell vaccination. The source of this sequence is a human donor with glioblastoma. The CDR3 is CASSVELAGKNEQFF. CDR3 DNA sequence: TGTGCCAGCAGCGTAGAACTAGCGGGGAAGAATGAGCAGTTCTTC.